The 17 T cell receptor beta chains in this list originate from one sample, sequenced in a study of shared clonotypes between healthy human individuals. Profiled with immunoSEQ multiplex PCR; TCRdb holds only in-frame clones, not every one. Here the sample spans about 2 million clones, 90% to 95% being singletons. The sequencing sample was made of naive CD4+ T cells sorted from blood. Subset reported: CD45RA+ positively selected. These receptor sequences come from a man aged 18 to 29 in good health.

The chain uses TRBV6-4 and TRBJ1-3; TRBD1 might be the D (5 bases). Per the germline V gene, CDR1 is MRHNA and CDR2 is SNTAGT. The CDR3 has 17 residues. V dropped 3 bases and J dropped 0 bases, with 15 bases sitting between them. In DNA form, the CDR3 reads TGTGCCAGCAGTGAATGGGACTTCCCGACCTCTGGAAACACCATATATTTT. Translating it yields CASSEWDFPTSGNTIYF.

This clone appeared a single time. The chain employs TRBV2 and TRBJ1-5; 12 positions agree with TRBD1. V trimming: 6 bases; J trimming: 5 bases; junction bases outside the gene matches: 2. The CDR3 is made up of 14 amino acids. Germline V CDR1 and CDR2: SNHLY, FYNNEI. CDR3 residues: CASRGTGGDQPQHF. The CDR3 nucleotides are TGTGCCAGCAGAGGGACAGGGGGCGATCAGCCCCAGCATTTT.

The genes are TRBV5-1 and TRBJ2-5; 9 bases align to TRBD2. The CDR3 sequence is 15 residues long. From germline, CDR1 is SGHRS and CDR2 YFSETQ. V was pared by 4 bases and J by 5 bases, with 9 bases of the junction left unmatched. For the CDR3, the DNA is TGCGCCAGCAGCCCCGGCGGTAGCGGGAGTGAGACCCAGTACTTC. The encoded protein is CASSPGGSGSETQYF.

CDR3 DNA sequence: TGCGCCAGCAGTGATTTCAGCGGGGTTATCTACAATGAGCAGTTCTTC. Residues: CASSDFSGVIYNEQFF. The V gene is TRBV10-2, the J gene TRBJ2-1, with 7 bases fitting TRBD2. The CDR3 extends over 16 amino acids. With V trimmed by 3 bases and J by 3 bases, 8 bases remained unmatched. Germline assignment: CDR1 WSHSY and CDR2 SAAADI.

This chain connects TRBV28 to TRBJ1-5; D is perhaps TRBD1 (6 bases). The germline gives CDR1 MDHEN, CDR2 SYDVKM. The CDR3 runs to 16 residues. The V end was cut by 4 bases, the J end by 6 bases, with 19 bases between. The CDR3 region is CASSSPRGANGQPQHF. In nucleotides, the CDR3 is TGTGCCAGCAGTTCCCCCCGGGGGGCGAATGGTCAGCCCCAGCATTTT.

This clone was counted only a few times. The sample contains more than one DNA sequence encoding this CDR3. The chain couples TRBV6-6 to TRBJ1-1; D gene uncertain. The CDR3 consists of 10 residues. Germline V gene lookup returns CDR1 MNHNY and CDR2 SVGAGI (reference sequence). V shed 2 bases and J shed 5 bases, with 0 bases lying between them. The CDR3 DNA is TGTGCCAGCAGTTACACTGAAGCTTTCTTT. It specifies CASSYTEAFF.

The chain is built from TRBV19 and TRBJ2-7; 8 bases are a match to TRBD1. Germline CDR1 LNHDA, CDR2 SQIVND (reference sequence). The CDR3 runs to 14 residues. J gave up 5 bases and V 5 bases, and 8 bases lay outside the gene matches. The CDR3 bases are TGTGCCAGTAGTCTATCCGACAGGGGCAACGAGCAGTACTTC. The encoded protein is CASSLSDRGNEQYF.

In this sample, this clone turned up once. Here the CDR3 DNA reads TGTGCCAGCAGTGACCAAGCAGAACGGCGCGGCACCTTC. This gives the protein CASSDQAERRGTF. The chain is built from TRBV6-1 and TRBJ1-2; the D is unclear. With 3 bases removed from V and 13 bases from J, the gap between germline ends came to 18 bases. CDR3 length: 13 amino acids. CDR1 and CDR2 (germline): MNHNS, SASEGT.

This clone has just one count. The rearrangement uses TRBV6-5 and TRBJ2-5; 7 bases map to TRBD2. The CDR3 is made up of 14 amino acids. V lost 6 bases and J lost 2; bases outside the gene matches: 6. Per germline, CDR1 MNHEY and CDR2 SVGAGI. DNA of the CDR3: TGTGCCAGCAGGGGCGCGGGACTACAAGAGACCCAGTACTTC. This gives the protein CASRGAGLQETQYF.

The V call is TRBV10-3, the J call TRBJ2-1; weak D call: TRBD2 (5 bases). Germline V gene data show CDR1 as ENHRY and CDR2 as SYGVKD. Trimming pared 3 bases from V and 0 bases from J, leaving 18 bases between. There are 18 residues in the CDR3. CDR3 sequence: CAISDVSDTFSSYNEQFF. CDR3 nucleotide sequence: TGTGCCATCAGTGATGTTAGCGACACTTTCAGCTCCTACAATGAGCAGTTCTTC.

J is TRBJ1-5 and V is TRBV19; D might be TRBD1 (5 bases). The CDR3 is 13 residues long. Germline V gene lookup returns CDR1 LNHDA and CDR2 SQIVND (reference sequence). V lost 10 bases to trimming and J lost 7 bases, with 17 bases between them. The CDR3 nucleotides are TGTGCCACCGCCCCAGGGTTGGGACAGCCCCAGCATTTT. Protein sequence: CATAPGLGQPQHF.

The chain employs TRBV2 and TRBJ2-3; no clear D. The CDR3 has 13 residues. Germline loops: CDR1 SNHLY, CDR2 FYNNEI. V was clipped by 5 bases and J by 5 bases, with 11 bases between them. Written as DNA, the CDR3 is TGTGCCAGCAGTCCCCCCGGCAGAGATACGCAGTATTTT. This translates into CASSPPGRDTQYF.

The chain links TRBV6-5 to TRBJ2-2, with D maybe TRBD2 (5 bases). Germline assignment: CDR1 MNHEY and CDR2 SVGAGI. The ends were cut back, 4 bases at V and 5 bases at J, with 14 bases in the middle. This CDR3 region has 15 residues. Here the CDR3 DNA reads TGTGCCAGCAGTTCGGGATCCGTCGGGACCGGGGAGCTGTTTTTT. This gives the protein CASSSGSVGTGELFF.

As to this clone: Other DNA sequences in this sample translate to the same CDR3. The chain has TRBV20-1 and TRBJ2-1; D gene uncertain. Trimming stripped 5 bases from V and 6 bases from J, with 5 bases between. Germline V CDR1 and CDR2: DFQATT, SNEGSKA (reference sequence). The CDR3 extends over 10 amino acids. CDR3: CSAWGNEQFF. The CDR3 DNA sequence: TGCAGTGCTTGGGGCAATGAGCAGTTCTTC.

This CDR3 reads CASSVDQANTEAFF. The CDR3 coding sequence is TGTGCCAGCAGCGTAGATCAGGCAAACACTGAAGCTTTCTTT. The chain joins TRBV9 to TRBJ1-1; no reliable D call. Germline-derived CDR1 and CDR2 are SGDLS and YYNGEE. This CDR3 contains 14 residues. V gave up 0 bases and J gave up 2 bases, with 8 bases separating them. The full variable domain, with the rest looked up from reference TRBV9 and TRBJ1-1, is DSGVTQTPKHLITATGQRVTLRCSPRSGDLSVYWYQQSLDQGLQFLIQYYNGEERAKGNILERFSAQQFPDLHSELNLSSLELGDSALYFCASSVDQANTEAFFGQGTRLTVV.

CDR3 in amino acids: CASSPAGLASNEQFF. Written as DNA, the CDR3 is TGTGCCAGCAGTCCAGCGGGACTAGCGTCGAATGAGCAGTTCTTC. The chain employs TRBV2 and TRBJ2-1, with 10 nucleotides matching TRBD2. The CDR3 totals 15 residues. The V gene's germline CDR1 is SNHLY and CDR2 FYNNEI. V shed 5 bases, J shed 7 bases, and the junction held 8 bases outside the gene matches.

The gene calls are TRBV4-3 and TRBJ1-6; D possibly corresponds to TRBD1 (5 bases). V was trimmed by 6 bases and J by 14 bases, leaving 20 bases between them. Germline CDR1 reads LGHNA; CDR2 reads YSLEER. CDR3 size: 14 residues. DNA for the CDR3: TGCGCCAGCAGACCCTCTACGGGGCTTCGGTCCCTCCACTTT. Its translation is CASRPSTGLRSLHF.